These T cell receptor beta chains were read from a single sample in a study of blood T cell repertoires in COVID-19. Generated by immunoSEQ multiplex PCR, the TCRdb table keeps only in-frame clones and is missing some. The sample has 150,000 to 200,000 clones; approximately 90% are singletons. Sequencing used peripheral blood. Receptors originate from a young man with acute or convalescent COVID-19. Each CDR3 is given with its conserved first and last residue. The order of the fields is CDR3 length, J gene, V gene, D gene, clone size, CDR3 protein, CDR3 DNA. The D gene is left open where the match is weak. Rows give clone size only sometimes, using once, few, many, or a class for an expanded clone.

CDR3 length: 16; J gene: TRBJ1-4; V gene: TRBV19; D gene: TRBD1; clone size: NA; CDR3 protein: CASSVRDRGSNEKLFF; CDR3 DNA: TGTGCCAGTAGTGTCCGGGACAGGGGTTCTAATGAAAAACTGTTTTTT
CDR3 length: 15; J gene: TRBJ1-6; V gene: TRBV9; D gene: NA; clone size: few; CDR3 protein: CASSPAGEYNSPLHF; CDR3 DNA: TGTGCCAGCAGTCCGGCAGGCGAATATAATTCACCCCTCCACTTT
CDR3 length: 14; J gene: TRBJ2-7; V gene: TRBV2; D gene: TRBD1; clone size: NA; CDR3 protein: CASSYRDRTYEQYF; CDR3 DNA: TGTGCCAGCAGTTATCGGGACAGGACCTACGAGCAGTACTTC
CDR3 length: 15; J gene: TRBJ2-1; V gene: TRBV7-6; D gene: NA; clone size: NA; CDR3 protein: CASSGTGSGEGEQFF; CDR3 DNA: TGTGCCAGCAGCGGTACGGGATCCGGGGAAGGGGAGCAGTTCTTC
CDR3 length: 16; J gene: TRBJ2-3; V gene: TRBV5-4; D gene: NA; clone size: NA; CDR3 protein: CASRLAGTPHTDTQYF; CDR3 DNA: TGTGCCAGCAGACTCGCCGGGACACCTCACACAGATACGCAGTATTTT
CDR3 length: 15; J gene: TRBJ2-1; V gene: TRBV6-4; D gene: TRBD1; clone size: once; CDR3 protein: CASSLGQGGINEQFF; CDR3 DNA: TGTGCCAGCAGCCTGGGACAGGGGGGTATCAATGAGCAGTTCTTC
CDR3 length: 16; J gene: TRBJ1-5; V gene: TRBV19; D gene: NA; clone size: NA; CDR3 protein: CASSMELAGGNQPQHF; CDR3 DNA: TGTGCCAGTAGTATGGAATTGGCAGGGGGCAATCAGCCCCAGCATTTT
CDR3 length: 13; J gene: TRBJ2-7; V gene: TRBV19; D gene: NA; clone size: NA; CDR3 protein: CASSIDGSYEQYF; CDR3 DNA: TGTGCCAGTAGTATAGACGGCTCCTACGAGCAGTACTTC
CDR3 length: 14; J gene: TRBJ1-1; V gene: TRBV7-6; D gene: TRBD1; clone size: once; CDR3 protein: CASSLETGSTEAFF; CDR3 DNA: TGTGCCAGCAGCTTAGAGACAGGGAGTACTGAAGCTTTCTTT
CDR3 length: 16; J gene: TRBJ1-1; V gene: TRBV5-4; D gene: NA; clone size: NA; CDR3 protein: CASSLVQYNPGAEAFF; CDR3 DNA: TGTGCCAGCAGCTTGGTCCAATATAACCCAGGGGCTGAAGCTTTCTTT
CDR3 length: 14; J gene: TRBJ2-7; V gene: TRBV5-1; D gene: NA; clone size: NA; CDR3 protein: CASSFWGVDYEQYF; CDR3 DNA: TGCGCCAGCAGCTTCTGGGGGGTGGACTACGAGCAGTACTTC
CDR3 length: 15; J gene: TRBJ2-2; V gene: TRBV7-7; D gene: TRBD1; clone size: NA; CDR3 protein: CASSRDSSNTGELFF; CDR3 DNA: TGTGCCAGCAGCCGGGACAGCTCGAACACCGGGGAGCTGTTTTTT
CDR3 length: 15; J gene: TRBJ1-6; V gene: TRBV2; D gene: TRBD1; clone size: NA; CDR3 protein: CATQRGQGRESPLHF; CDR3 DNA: TGTGCCACTCAACGGGGACAGGGGAGGGAATCACCCCTCCACTTT
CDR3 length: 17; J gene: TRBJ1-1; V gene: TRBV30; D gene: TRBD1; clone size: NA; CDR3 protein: CACVPGRDRGMNTEAFF; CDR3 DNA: TGTGCCTGTGTTCCCGGCCGGGACAGGGGAATGAACACTGAAGCTTTCTTT
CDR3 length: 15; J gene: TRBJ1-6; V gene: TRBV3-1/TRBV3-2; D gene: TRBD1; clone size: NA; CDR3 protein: CASSQGGQGVTPLHF; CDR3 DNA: TGTGCCAGCAGCCAAGGAGGACAGGGGGTCACACCCCTCCACTTT
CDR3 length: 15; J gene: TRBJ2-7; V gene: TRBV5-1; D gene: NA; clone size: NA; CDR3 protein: CASSHGSTNPDEQYF; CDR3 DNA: TGCGCCAGCAGCCACGGGTCGACCAACCCCGACGAGCAGTACTTC
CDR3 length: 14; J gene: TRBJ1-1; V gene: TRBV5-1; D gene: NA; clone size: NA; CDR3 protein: CASSPSNRNTEAFF; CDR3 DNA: TGCGCCAGCAGCCCATCTAATAGGAACACTGAAGCTTTCTTT
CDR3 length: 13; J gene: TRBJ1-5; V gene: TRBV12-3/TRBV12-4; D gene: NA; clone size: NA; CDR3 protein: CASSRGGQQPQHF; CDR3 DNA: TGTGCCAGCAGTCGGGGGGGCCAACAGCCCCAGCATTTT
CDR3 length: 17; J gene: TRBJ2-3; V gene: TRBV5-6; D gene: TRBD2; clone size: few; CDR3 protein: CASSSRTSGRARDTQYF; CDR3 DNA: TGTGCCAGCAGCTCTAGGACTAGCGGGAGGGCCAGAGATACGCAGTATTTT
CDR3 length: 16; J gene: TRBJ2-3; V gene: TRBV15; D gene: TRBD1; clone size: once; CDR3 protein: CATSRVRTGLTDTQYF; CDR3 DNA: TGTGCCACCAGCAGAGTTCGGACAGGCCTCACAGATACGCAGTATTTT
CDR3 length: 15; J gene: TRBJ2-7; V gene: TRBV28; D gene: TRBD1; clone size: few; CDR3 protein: CASSGTGGDLYEQYF; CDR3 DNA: TGTGCCAGCAGTGGGACAGGGGGAGATCTCTACGAGCAGTACTTC
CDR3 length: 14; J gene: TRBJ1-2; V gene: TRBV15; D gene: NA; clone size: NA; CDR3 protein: CATSRDRTRDGYTF; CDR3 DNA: TGTGCCACCAGCAGAGACCGGACAAGGGATGGCTACACCTTC
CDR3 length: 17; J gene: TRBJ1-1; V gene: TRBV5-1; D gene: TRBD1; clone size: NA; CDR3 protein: CASIGSFTGAGDTEAFF; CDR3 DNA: TGCGCCAGCATCGGGAGTTTCACAGGGGCCGGGGACACTGAAGCTTTCTTT